This T cell receptor beta chain was sequenced in a study of shared T cell receptors in the human thymus. Produced via immunoSEQ multiplex PCR; TCRdb's table is partial and in-frame only. This sample has hundreds of thousands of clones, with around 87% found just once. CDR1 and CDR2 from the germline V gene are MNHNY and SVGAGI (reference sequence). V trimming: 2 bases; J trimming: 8 bases; junction bases outside the gene matches: 5. This CDR3 is built from 15 residues. The same sample was also used in a study of human thymus T cells.

Input material: thymocytes. V and J are TRBV6-6 and TRBJ1-6; 8 bases align to TRBD1. The receptor was isolated from a boy under three years old with a congenital heart defect. For the CDR3, the DNA is TGTGCCAGCAGTTACCCCGGGACAGGAGATTCACCCCTCCACTTT. This encodes CASSYPGTGDSPLHF.